These T cell receptor beta chains were read from a single sample in a study of blood T cell repertoires in COVID-19. Sequencing was performed with immunoSEQ multiplex PCR; in TCRdb, only in-frame clones are kept and a portion is missing. Of roughly 250,000 clones listed, about four fifths are singletons. What was sequenced was peripheral blood. The receptors come from a person aged 65-85 years with COVID-19, enrolled during active disease. Each CDR3 is given without its conserved first and last residue. D genes are given only for firm matches. Not every row has a clone size; where given, it reads once, few, many or a size class.

cdr3_aa d_call v_call clone_size j_call
ASSSRTGYEQY NA TRBV12-3/TRBV12-4 NA TRBJ2-7
ASSDRDREANSPLH TRBD1 TRBV5-1 NA TRBJ1-6
ASSLASTGNQPQH NA TRBV11-2 NA TRBJ1-5
ASSFSGSTETQY TRBD2 TRBV5-6 NA TRBJ2-5
ASSFNSGNTGELF NA TRBV7-2 NA TRBJ2-2
ASSLGQVNEKLF NA TRBV5-1 NA TRBJ1-4
ASPNGVNIQGDNEQF TRBD1 TRBV5-8 once TRBJ2-1
ASSETFGTLEAF NA TRBV6-1 once TRBJ1-1
ASSTHTGTGIYEQY TRBD1 TRBV11-1 NA TRBJ2-7
ASTLGGARDQY NA TRBV12-3/TRBV12-4 NA TRBJ2-7
ASSAWDRENEAF TRBD1 TRBV7-9 once TRBJ1-1
ASSLRGGSTDTQY TRBD2 TRBV5-8 NA TRBJ2-3
ASSLWGGGNQPQH NA TRBV28 NA TRBJ1-5
SGLAGGLQGADTQY TRBD2 TRBV29-1 NA TRBJ2-3
ASSLFLDTQY NA TRBV5-1 once TRBJ2-3
ASSLFVAVGADNSPLH NA TRBV7-8 NA TRBJ1-6